This T cell receptor (beta chain) was sequenced in a study of OX40 agonist ivuxolimab in advanced cancers. This clone has only one observation. Germline values: CDR1 SGHKS, CDR2 YYEKEE (reference sequence). This CDR3 contains 13 residues. V lost 2 bases and J lost 6, with 11 bases in between. Generated by immunoSEQ multiplex PCR, the TCRdb table keeps only in-frame clones and is missing some. The table records approximately 73,000 clones, about nine tenths of them present only once. Patients with autoimmune history or systemic immunosuppression were excluded. The source is an adult with an advanced solid tumor such as melanoma, head and neck, liver or kidney cancer. V is TRBV5-5 and J is TRBJ1-2; D perhaps matches TRBD1 (5 bases). The source material was CD4+ or CD8+ T cells sorted from blood, sampled in a trial of the OX40 agonist ivuxolimab. As DNA, the CDR3 is TGTGCCAGCAGCTTAATGGGGGATGATGGCTACACCTTC. Protein product: CASSLMGDDGYTF. The whole variable domain, remainder taken from reference TRBV5-5 and TRBJ1-2, is DAGVTQSPTHLIKTRGQQVTLRCSPISGHKSVSWYQQVLGQGPQFIFQYYEKEERGRGNFPDRFSARQFPNYSSELNVNALLLGDSALYLCASSLMGDDGYTFGSGTRLTVV.